Following are 25 T cell receptor beta chains from one sample sequenced in a study of PD-1 blockade in classical Hodgkin lymphoma. The protocol was immunoSEQ multiplex PCR, while the TCRdb copy is restricted to in-frame clones and leaves out a portion. The repertoire holds some 93,000 clones, 83% seen once, with 15% to 20% in the top ten. Time point defined: cycle 4 day 1 (C4D1), after 6 weeks of nivolumab. Exposure to brentuximab vedotin varied, and each patient had relapsed following autologous stem cell transplantation. The sequencing used peripheral blood mononuclear cells (PBMCs), collected before the fourth cycle of nivolumab. The source of these receptors is a human donor with classical Hodgkin lymphoma.

This clone appeared a single time. The chain recombines TRBV5-5 with TRBJ2-7; D unresolved. The CDR3 length is 14 residues. The germline V gene encodes CDR1 SGHKS and CDR2 YYEKEE (reference sequence). V was shortened by 0 bases and J by 1 base, with 8 bases between the two germline ends. CDR3: CASSLASASYEQYF. The CDR3 region has the DNA TGTGCCAGCAGCTTGGCCTCGGCGTCCTACGAGCAGTACTTC.

The rearrangement links TRBV10-3 to TRBJ2-2, with 8 nucleotides matching TRBD2. Per the germline V gene, CDR1 is ENHRY and CDR2 is SYGVKD. This CDR3 has 14 residues. The V gene end was trimmed by 6 bases and the J gene end by 7 bases; junction bases not matched to a gene: 7. The CDR3 region has the DNA TGTGCCATCAGACTAGCGGAGGGGGGCGGGGAGCTGTTTTTT. It translates to CAIRLAEGGGELFF.

The V gene is TRBV5-4, the J gene TRBJ2-3, with 7 positions matching TRBD2. The germline V gene has CDR1 SGHNT and CDR2 YYREEE (reference sequence). This CDR3 has 14 residues. Trimming took 5 bases from V and 5 from J; bases not matched to a gene: 8. CDR3 loop: CASRILAVEDTQYF. CDR3 coding DNA: TGTGCCAGCAGGATCCTAGCGGTTGAAGATACGCAGTATTTT.

The rearrangement uses TRBV11-2 and TRBJ2-7; perhaps D is TRBD1 or TRBD2 (5 bases each). CDR1 and CDR2 from the germline V gene are SGHAT and FQNNGV. Trimming pared 3 bases from V and 6 bases from J, leaving 15 bases between. The CDR3 loop spans 14 amino acids. CDR3 protein: CASSLGVIAFEQYF. For the CDR3, the DNA is TGTGCCAGCAGCTTGGGGGTCATTGCCTTCGAGCAGTACTTC. The complete variable domain, with remaining parts taken from reference TRBV11-2 and TRBJ2-7, reads EAGVAQSPRYKIIEKRQSVAFWCNPISGHATLYWYQQILGQGPKLLIQFQNNGVVDDSQLPKDRFSAERLKGVDSTLKIQPAKLEDSAVYLCASSLGVIAFEQYFGPGTRLTVT.

The genes are TRBV10-3 and TRBJ2-5; 9 bases line up with TRBD2. The V and J ends lost 8 bases and 0 bases, in that order; junction bases with no gene match: 4. Germline lookup yields CDR1 ENHRY and CDR2 SYGVKD. This CDR3 spans 14 amino acids. The CDR3 sequence: CAIRTSEYQETQYF. Here the CDR3 DNA reads TGTGCCATCCGGACTAGCGAGTACCAAGAGACCCAGTACTTC.

The chain links TRBV5-1 to TRBJ1-2, with D unclear. In germline, CDR1 is SGHRS, CDR2 YFSETQ. V lost 4 bases and J 4 bases, leaving 23 bases between the germline ends. This CDR3 is 17 amino acids long. DNA of the CDR3: TGCGCCAGCAGCCCCCGGGCCGCTGGATATCTCATCTATGGCTACACCTTC. Protein: CASSPRAAGYLIYGYTF.

The V and J genes are TRBV5-5 and TRBJ2-7; D tentatively fits TRBD1 or TRBD2 (5 bases each). V was shortened by 2 bases and J by 7 bases, with 16 bases between the two germline ends. The CDR3 has 14 residues. Germline values: CDR1 SGHKS, CDR2 YYEKEE (reference sequence). The CDR3 coding sequence is TGTGCCAGCAGCTTACCGGGACGGCGCTGGGAGCAGTACTTC. Its protein is CASSLPGRRWEQYF.

J is TRBJ2-5 and V is TRBV6-5; 8 nucleotides align to TRBD2. The CDR3 totals 14 residues. Germline loops: CDR1 MNHEY, CDR2 SVGAGI. V gave up 6 bases and J gave up 9 bases; unmatched junction bases: 12. CDR3 in DNA: TGTGCCAGCAGACCCCGGACTAGCCGGAATGCCCAGTACTTC. Translated: CASRPRTSRNAQYF.

The rearrangement links TRBV7-8 to TRBJ2-3; 7 nucleotides line up with TRBD2. The V gene's germline CDR1 is SGHVS and CDR2 FQNEAQ. V shed 9 bases and J 2 bases; nucleotides not matched to a gene: 8. The CDR3 length is 14 residues. The CDR3 DNA reads TGTGCCAGTCTTAGCGGGCCCCTCACAGATACGCAGTATTTT. It is translated as CASLSGPLTDTQYF.

The chain links TRBV18 to TRBJ1-3, with D unclear. Trimming took off 2 bases at V and 0 bases at J, with 8 bases between the two ends. This CDR3 is 15 amino acids long. CDR1 and CDR2 (germline): KGHSH, LQKENI. The CDR3 sequence: CASSPGIVSGNTIYF. For the CDR3, the DNA is TGTGCCAGCTCACCAGGGATCGTCTCTGGAAACACCATATATTTT.

This clone is a singleton in its sample. The gene calls are TRBV27 and TRBJ1-5; TRBD1 matches 8 bases. This CDR3 spans 14 amino acids. Germline values: CDR1 MNHEY, CDR2 SMNVEV (reference sequence). Germline trimming cut 5 bases from V and 4 bases from J; bases unmatched to any gene: 4. The CDR3 protein is CASSGQGGNQPQHF. The CDR3 DNA sequence: TGTGCCAGCAGTGGACAGGGTGGGAATCAGCCCCAGCATTTT.

This clone is a singleton in its sample. This sequence joins TRBV7-3 and TRBJ2-1; 8 nucleotides match TRBD2. The CDR3 spans 14 residues. Trimming cost V 4 bases and J 7 bases; bases outside gene matches: 6. CDR1 SGHTA and CDR2 FQGTGA come from the germline V gene. CDR3 in DNA: TGTGCCAGCAGCTCCGGGACTAGTAGGAATGAGCAGTTCTTC. The encoded protein is CASSSGTSRNEQFF.

In DNA form, the CDR3 reads TGCAGCGTTGAACCTAGCGGGAGCACAGATACGCAGTATTTT. Protein: CSVEPSGSTDTQYF. The gene calls are TRBV29-1 and TRBJ2-3; TRBD2 matches 8 bases. The CDR3 contains 14 residues. Germline V lookup: CDR1 SQVTM, CDR2 ANQGSEA. V shed 2 bases, J shed 0 bases, and the junction held 1 base outside the gene matches.

This sequence joins TRBV9 and TRBJ2-7, with 7 bases matching TRBD2. CDR3 size: 15 residues. From germline, CDR1 is SGDLS and CDR2 YYNGEE. V shed 0 bases, J shed 2 bases, and the junction held 5 bases outside the gene matches. For the CDR3, the DNA is TGTGCCAGCAGCGTAGAACCAGCGGGGACCTACGAGCAGTACTTC. Its translation: CASSVEPAGTYEQYF.

This chain joins TRBV2 and TRBJ2-7, with 9 bases fitting TRBD1. The CDR3 is made up of 17 amino acids. The V and J ends lost 7 bases and 0 bases, in that order; junction bases with no gene match: 13. Germline CDR1 SNHLY, CDR2 FYNNEI. CDR3 loop: CASKRLGTGSLSYEQYF. The CDR3 nucleotides are TGTGCCAGCAAGCGGCTTGGGACAGGGTCTCTCTCCTACGAGCAGTACTTC.

In this sample, this clone turned up once. The chain joins TRBV2 to TRBJ1-1; D not resolved. The V and J ends lost 4 bases and 0 bases respectively, with 6 bases between them. The CDR3 totals 13 residues. Germline CDR1 reads SNHLY; CDR2 reads FYNNEI. The CDR3 here is CASSGELNTEAFF. The CDR3 region has the DNA TGTGCCAGCAGTGGAGAGCTGAACACTGAAGCTTTCTTT.

The V gene is TRBV2, the J gene TRBJ1-1, with D maybe TRBD1 (5 bases). With 7 bases removed from V and 5 bases from J, the gap between germline ends came to 11 bases. Germline V lookup: CDR1 SNHLY, CDR2 FYNNEI. CDR3 size: 12 residues. The CDR3 nucleotides are TGTGCCAGCACTAGGGAGGGGACTGAAGCTTTCTTT. Its protein product is CASTREGTEAFF.

As concerns this clone: Relative to the germline gene, one junction end is altered; a read error may explain this. V gene TRBV7-2 combines with J gene TRBJ2-3, with TRBD2 identical over 9 bases. Germline CDR1 and CDR2: SGHTA and FQGNSA. This CDR3 comprises 15 residues. The CDR3 region has the DNA TGTGCCAGCAGCCTAGCGGCGGGGGGGGGAGATACGCAGTATTTT. Amino acid sequence: CASSLAAGGGDTQYF.

The gene calls are TRBV9 and TRBJ2-3; 7 bases are shared with TRBD2. With 3 bases clipped from V and 1 base from J, the junction kept 8 bases outside the gene matches. CDR1 and CDR2 from the germline V gene are SGDLS and YYNGEE. The CDR3 has 16 amino acids. For the CDR3, the DNA is TGTGCCAGCAGCGCCGGGGGGAGGGCCCGCACAGATACGCAGTATTTT. Translation: CASSAGGRARTDTQYF.

The V and J genes are TRBV5-1 and TRBJ1-1, with a possible D match to TRBD1 (6 bases). Trimming took 1 base from V and 4 from J, leaving 14 bases between them. The V gene's germline CDR1 is SGHRS and CDR2 YFSETQ. This CDR3 comprises 15 residues. The CDR3 region is CASSLTGGVSTEAFF. The CDR3 region has the DNA TGCGCCAGCAGCTTGACCGGGGGCGTCTCCACTGAAGCTTTCTTT. Together with reference TRBV5-1 and TRBJ1-1, the CDR3 gives the full variable domain: KAGVTQTPRYLIKTRGQQVTLSCSPISGHRSVSWYQQTPGQGLQFLFEYFSETQRNKGNFPGRFSGRQFSNSRSEMNVSTLELGDSALYLCASSLTGGVSTEAFFGQGTRLTVV.

V gene TRBV7-2 combines with J gene TRBJ2-1; the match to TRBD2 covers 8 bases. V was pared by 1 base and J by 7 bases, with 9 bases of the junction left unmatched. The CDR3 spans 16 residues. The germline CDR1 and CDR2 sequences are SGHTA and FQGNSA. The CDR3 sequence: CASSLGSGTRMNEQFF. Written as DNA, the CDR3 is TGTGCCAGCAGCTTAGGATCCGGGACTAGGATGAATGAGCAGTTCTTC.

The chain employs TRBV10-3 and TRBJ2-2, with D tentatively TRBD2 (6 bases). The CDR3 covers 13 residues. Germline V gene sequence: CDR1 ENHRY, CDR2 SYGVKD. The V end was cut by 4 bases, the J end by 6 bases, with 9 bases between. CDR3 sequence (DNA): TGTGCCATCAGTGGAATAGCGGCCGGGGAGCTGTTTTTT. Residues: CAISGIAAGELFF.

The chain combines TRBV11-3 with TRBJ2-1, with 9 positions matching TRBD2. This CDR3 comprises 15 residues. The germline V gene encodes CDR1 SGHNT and CDR2 YENEEA. The V and J ends lost 5 bases and 1 base, in that order; junction bases with no gene match: 3. The CDR3 here is CASSPLAGSYNEQFF. The DNA for the CDR3 is TGTGCCAGCAGCCCGCTAGCGGGATCCTACAATGAGCAGTTCTTC.

This chain connects TRBV5-1 to TRBJ2-3; 8 nucleotides match TRBD2. Per the germline V gene, CDR1 is SGHRS and CDR2 is YFSETQ. The CDR3 is made up of 12 amino acids. V was pared by 8 bases and J by 5 bases, with 4 bases of the junction left unmatched. The CDR3 loop reads CASKREGDTQYF. The DNA of the CDR3 is TGCGCCAGTAAACGGGAGGGAGATACGCAGTATTTT.

This clone was picked up a small number of times. The chain carries TRBV6-5 and TRBJ2-7; no clear D gene. CDR1 is MNHEY, CDR2 SVGAGI, per germline. Trimming pared 0 bases from V and 6 bases from J, leaving 15 bases between. This CDR3 is 15 amino acids long. For the CDR3, the DNA is TGTGCCAGCAGTTACTCCCCCCCAGGATCAGCCGAGCAGTACTTC. Translated, it gives CASSYSPPGSAEQYF.